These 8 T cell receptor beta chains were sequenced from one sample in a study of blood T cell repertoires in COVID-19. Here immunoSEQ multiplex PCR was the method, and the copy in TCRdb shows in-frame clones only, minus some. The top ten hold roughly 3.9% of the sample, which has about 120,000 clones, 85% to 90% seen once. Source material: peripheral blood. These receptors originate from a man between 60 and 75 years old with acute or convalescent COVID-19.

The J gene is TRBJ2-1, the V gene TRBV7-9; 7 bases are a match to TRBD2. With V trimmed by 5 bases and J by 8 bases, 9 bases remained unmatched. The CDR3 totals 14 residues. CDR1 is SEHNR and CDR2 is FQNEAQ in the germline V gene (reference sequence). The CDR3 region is CASSPREGLHEQFF. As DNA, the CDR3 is TGTGCCAGCAGCCCAAGGGAGGGCTTACATGAGCAGTTCTTC.

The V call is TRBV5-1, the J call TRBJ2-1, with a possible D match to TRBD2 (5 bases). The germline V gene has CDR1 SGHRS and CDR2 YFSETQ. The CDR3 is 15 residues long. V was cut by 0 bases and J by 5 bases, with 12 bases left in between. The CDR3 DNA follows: TGCGCCAGCAGCTTGGAGGCTAGCTTTAACAATGAGCAGTTCTTC. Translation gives CASSLEASFNNEQFF.

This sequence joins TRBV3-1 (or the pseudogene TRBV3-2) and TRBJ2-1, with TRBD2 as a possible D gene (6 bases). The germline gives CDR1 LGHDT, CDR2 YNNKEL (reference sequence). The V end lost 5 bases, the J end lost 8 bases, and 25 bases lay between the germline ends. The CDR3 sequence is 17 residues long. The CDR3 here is CASSERRPGSGRDEQFF. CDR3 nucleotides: TGTGCCAGCAGCGAACGAAGGCCCGGGAGCGGTAGGGATGAGCAGTTCTTC.

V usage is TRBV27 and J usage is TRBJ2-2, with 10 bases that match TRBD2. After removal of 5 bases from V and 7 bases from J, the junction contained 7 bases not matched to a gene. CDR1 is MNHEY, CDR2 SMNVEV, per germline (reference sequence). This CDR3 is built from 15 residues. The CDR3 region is CASSPASGSGGELFF. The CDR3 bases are TGTGCCAGCAGTCCAGCTAGCGGGAGTGGCGGGGAGCTGTTTTTT.

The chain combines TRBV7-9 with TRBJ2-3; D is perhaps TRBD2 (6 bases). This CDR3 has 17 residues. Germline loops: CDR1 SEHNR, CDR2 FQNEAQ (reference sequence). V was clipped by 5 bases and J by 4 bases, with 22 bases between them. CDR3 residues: CASSQWRGGGVADTQYF. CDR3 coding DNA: TGTGCCAGCAGCCAGTGGAGGGGCGGAGGTGTCGCAGATACGCAGTATTTT.

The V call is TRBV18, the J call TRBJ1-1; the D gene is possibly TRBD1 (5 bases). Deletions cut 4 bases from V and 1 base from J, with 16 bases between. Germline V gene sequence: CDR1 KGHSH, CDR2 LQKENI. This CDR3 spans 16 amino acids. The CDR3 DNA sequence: TGTGCCAGCTCACGGCGGGGCGTGGGGCAGAACACTGAAGCTTTCTTT. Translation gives CASSRRGVGQNTEAFF. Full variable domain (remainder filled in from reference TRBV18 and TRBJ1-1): NAGVMQNPRHLVRRRGQEARLRCSPMKGHSHVYWYRQLPEEGLKFMVYLQKENIIDESGMPKERFSAEFPKEGPSILRIQQVVRGDSAAYFCASSRRGVGQNTEAFFGQGTRLTVV.

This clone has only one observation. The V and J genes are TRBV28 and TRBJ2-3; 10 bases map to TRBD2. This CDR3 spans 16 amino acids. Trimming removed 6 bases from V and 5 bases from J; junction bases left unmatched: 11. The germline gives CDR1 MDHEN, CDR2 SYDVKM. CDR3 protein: CASSGSSGRFRDTQYF. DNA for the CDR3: TGTGCCAGCAGCGGGTCTAGCGGGAGATTTCGAGATACGCAGTATTTT.

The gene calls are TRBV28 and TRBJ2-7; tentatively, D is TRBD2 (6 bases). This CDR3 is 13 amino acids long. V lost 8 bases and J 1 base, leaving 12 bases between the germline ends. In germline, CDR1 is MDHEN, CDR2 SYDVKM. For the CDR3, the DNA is TGTGCCAGCTGGGACTTCCTTTCCTACGAGCAGTACTTC. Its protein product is CASWDFLSYEQYF.